This record looks at one T cell receptor beta chain sequence and its context. Antigen unknown. This CDR3 spans 16 amino acids. Germline CDR1 MNHEY, CDR2 SMNVEV (reference sequence). V lost 7 bases, J lost 3 bases, and 19 bases lay in between. Here immunoSEQ multiplex PCR was the method, and the copy in TCRdb shows in-frame clones only, minus some. The table lists some 740,000 clones, 85% to 95% of them singletons, with 24% in the top ten. The naive CD8 population came from CD45RO-negative cells selected for CCR7, without terminally differentiated effector memory CD45RA+ cells. These data are taken from a study of shared clonotypes between healthy human individuals. Study-wide results and caveats: Roughly 5% was the fraction of naive CD4 clonotypes found shared across a few donors.

The source is a man younger than 45 in good health. Sequenced: naive CD8+ T cells sorted from blood. V gene TRBV27 combines with J gene TRBJ2-4; D is tentatively TRBD1 or TRBD2 (5 bases each). CDR3 residues: CASTSFSGQGKNIQYF. In DNA, the CDR3 is TGTGCCAGCACTTCTTTTTCGGGGCAGGGCAAAAACATTCAGTACTTC.